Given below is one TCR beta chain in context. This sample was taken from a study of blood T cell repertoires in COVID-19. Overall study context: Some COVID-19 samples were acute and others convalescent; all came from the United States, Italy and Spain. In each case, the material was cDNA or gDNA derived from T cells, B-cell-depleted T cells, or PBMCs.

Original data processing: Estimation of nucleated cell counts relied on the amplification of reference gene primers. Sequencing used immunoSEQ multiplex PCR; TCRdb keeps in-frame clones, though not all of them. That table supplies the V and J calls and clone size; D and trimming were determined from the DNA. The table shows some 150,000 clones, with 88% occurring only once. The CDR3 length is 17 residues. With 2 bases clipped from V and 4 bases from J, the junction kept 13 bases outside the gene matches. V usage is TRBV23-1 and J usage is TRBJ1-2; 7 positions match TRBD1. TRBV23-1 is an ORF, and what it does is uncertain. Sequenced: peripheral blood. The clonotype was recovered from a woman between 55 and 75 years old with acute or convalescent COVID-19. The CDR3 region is CASSQPPVCPGGYGYTF. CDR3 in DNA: TGCGCCAGCAGTCAACCACCCGTATGCCCAGGGGGCTATGGCTACACCTTC.